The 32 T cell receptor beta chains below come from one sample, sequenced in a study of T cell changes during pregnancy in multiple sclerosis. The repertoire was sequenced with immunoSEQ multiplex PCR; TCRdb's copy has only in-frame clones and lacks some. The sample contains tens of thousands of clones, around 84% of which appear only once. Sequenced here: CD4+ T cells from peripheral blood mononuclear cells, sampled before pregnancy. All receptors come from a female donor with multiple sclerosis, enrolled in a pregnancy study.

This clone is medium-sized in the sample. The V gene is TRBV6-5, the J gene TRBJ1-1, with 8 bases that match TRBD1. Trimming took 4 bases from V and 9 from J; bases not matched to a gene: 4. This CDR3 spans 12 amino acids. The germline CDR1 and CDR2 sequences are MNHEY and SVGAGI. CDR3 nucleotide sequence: TGTGCCAGCAGTTCCCCAGGGGGCCAAGCTTTCTTT. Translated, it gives CASSSPGGQAFF.

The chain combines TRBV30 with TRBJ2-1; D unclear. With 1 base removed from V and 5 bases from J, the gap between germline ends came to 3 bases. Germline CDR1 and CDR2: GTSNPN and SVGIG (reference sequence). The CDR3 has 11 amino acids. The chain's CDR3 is CAWSDNNEQFF. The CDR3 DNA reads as TGTGCCTGGAGTGATAACAATGAGCAGTTCTTC. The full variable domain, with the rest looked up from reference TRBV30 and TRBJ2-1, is SQTIHQWPATLVQPVGSPLSLECTVEGTSNPNLYWYRQAAGRGLQLLFYSVGIGQISSEVPQNLSASRPQDRQFILSSKKLLLSDSGFYLCAWSDNNEQFFGPGTRLTVL.

CDR3 region: CASRIRPSGVGLDTQYF. The CDR3 region has the DNA TGTGCCAGTAGAATCCGCCCTAGCGGCGTGGGACTCGATACGCAGTATTTT. The J gene is TRBJ2-3, the V gene TRBV19; TRBD2 agrees at 7 bases. The CDR3 runs 17 residues. After removal of 6 bases from V and 6 bases from J, the junction contained 18 bases not matched to a gene. In germline, CDR1 is LNHDA, CDR2 SQIVND (reference sequence).

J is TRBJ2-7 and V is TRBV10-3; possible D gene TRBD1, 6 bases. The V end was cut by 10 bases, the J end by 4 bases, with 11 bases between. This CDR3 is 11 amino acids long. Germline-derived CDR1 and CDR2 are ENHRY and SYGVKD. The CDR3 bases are TGTGCCACGCTGACAGGATACGAGCAGTACTTC. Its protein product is CATLTGYEQYF.

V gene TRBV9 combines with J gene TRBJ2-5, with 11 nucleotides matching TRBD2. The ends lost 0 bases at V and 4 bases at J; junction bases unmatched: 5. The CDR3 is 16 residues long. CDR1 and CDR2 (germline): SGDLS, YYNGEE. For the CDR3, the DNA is TGTGCCAGCAGCGTAGGAGTTAGCGGGAGGGCAGAGACCCAGTACTTC. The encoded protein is CASSVGVSGRAETQYF.

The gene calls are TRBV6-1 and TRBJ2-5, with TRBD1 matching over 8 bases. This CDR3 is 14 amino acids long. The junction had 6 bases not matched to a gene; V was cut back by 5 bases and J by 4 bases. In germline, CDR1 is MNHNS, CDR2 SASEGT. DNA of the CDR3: TGTGCCAGCAGTTTACAGGGGGTCACAGAGACCCAGTACTTC. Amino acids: CASSLQGVTETQYF.

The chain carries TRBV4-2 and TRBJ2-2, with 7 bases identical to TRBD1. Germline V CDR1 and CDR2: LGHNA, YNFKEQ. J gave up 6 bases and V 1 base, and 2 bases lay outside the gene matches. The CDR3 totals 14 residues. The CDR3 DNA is TGTGCCAGCAGCCAAGGACAGGGATCCGGGGAGCTGTTTTTT. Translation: CASSQGQGSGELFF.

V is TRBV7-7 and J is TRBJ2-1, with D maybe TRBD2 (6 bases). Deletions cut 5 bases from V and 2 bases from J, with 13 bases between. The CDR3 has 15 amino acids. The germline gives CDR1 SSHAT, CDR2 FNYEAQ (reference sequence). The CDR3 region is CASSPTRAAYNEQFF. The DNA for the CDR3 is TGTGCCAGCAGCCCGACTAGAGCGGCCTACAATGAGCAGTTCTTC.

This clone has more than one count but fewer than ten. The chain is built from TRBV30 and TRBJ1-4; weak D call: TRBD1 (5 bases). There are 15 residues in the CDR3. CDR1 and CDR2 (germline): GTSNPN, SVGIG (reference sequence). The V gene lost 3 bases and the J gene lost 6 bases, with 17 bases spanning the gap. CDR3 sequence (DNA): TGTGCCTGGAGCGCCAACGGGGGAGAAGATGAAAAACTGTTTTTT. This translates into CAWSANGGEDEKLFF.

In DNA, the CDR3 is TGTGCCAGCAGCTTAACGGACACCGGGGAGCTGTTTTTT. This encodes CASSLTDTGELFF. The rearrangement uses TRBV7-2 and TRBJ2-2, with no clear D. Germline values: CDR1 SGHTA, CDR2 FQGNSA. The ends were cut back, 2 bases at V and 3 bases at J, with 4 bases in the middle. The length of the CDR3 is 13 residues.

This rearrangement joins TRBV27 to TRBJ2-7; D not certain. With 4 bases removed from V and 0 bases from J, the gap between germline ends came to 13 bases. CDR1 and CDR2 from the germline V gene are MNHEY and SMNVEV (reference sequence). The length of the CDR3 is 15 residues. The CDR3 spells CASSSRGLSSYEQYF. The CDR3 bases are TGTGCCAGCAGTTCCCGCGGTCTAAGCTCCTACGAGCAGTACTTC.

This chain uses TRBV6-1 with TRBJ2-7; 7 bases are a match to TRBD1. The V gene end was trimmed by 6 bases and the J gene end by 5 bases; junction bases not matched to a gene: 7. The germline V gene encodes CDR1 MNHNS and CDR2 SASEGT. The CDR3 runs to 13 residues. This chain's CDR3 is CASRPGQIHEQYF. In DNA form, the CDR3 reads TGTGCCAGCAGGCCGGGACAGATCCACGAGCAGTACTTC.

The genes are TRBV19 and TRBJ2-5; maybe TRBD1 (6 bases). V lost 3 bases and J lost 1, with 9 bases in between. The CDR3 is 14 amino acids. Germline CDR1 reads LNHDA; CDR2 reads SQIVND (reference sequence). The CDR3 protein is CASSITGSQETQYF. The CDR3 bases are TGTGCCAGTAGTATTACAGGGTCCCAAGAGACCCAGTACTTC.

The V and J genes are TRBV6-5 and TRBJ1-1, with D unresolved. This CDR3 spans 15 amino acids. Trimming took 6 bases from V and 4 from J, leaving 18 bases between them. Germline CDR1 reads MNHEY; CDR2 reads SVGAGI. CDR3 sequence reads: CASRDLGSGITEAFF. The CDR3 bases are TGTGCCAGCAGGGATCTTGGAAGCGGCATCACTGAAGCTTTCTTT.

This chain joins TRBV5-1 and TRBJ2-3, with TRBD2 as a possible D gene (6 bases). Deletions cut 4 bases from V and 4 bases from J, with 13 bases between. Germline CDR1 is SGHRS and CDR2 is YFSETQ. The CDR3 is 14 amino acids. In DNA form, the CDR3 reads TGCGCCAGCAGCCGAAATGGGGAGGCAGATACGCAGTATTTT. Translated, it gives CASSRNGEADTQYF.

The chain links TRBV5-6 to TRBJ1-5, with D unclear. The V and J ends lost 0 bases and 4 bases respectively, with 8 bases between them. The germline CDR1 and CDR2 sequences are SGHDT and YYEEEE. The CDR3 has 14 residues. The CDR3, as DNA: TGTGCCAGCAGCTTGGGAATCCTAAATCAGCCCCAGCATTTT. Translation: CASSLGILNQPQHF.

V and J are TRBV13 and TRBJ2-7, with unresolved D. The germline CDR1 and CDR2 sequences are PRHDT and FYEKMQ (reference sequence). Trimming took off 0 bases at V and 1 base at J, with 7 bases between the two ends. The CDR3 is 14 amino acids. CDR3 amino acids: CASSLGVGSYEQYF. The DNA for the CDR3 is TGTGCCAGCAGCTTAGGGGTCGGGTCCTACGAGCAGTACTTC.

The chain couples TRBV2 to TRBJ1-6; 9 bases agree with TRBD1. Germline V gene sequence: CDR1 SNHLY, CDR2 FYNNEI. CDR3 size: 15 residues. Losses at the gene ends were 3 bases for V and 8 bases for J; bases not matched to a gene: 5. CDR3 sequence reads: CASSDTGQGYSPLHF. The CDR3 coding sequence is TGTGCCAGCAGTGATACGGGACAGGGCTATTCACCCCTCCACTTT.

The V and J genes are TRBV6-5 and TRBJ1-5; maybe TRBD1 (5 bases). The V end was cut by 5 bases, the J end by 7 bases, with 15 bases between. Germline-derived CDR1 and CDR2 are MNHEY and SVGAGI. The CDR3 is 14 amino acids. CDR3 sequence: CASSRRRGNQPQHF. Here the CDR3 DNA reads TGTGCCAGCAGTCGCCGCCGGGGGAACCAGCCCCAGCATTTT.

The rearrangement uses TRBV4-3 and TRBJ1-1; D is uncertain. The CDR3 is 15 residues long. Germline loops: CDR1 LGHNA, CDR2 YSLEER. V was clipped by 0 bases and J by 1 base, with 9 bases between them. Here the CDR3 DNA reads TGCGCCAGCAGCCAAGAATCAGGCAGGAACACTGAAGCTTTCTTT. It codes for CASSQESGRNTEAFF.

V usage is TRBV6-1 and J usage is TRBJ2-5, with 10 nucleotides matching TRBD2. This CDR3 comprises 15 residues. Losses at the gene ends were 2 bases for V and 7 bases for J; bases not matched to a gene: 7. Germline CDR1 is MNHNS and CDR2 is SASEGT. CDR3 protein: CASSESNASGGTQYF. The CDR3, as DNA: TGTGCCAGCAGTGAATCTAACGCTAGCGGGGGGACCCAGTACTTC.

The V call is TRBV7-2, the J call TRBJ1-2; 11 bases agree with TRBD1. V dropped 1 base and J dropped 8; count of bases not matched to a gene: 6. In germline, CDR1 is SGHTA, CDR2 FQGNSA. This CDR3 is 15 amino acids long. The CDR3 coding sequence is TGTGCCAGCAGCTTAGAACGGACAGGGGGCGGAGGCTACACCTTC. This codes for CASSLERTGGGGYTF.

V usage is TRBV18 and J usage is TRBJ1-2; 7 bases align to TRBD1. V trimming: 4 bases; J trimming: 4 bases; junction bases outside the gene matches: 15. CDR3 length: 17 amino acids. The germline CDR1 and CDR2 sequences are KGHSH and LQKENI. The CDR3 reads CASSRDRDSQTGYGYTF. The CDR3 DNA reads TGTGCCAGCTCACGAGACCGGGACAGTCAAACGGGCTATGGCTACACCTTC.

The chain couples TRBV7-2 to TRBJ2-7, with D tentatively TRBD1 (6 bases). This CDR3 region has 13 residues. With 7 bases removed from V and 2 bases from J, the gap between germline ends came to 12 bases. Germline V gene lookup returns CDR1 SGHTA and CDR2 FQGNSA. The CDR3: CASTTGSPYEQYF. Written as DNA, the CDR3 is TGTGCCAGCACAACAGGGTCACCCTACGAGCAGTACTTC.

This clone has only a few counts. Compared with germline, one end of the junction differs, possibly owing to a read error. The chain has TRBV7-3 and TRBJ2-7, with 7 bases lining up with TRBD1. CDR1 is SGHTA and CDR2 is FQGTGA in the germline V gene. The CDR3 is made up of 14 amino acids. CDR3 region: CASSKDGTVTKKTF. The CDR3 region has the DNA TGTGCCAGCAGCAAAGACGGGACAGTTACTAAGAAGACTTTC.

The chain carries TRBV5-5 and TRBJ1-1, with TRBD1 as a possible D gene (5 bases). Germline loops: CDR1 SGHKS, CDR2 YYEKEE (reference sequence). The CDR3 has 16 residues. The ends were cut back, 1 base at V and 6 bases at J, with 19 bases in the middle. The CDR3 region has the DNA TGTGCCAGCAGCTTGTTGGGGGGAGCCCTCGGGGCTGAAGCTTTCTTT. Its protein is CASSLLGGALGAEAFF. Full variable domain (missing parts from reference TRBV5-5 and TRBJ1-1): DAGVTQSPTHLIKTRGQQVTLRCSPISGHKSVSWYQQVLGQGPQFIFQYYEKEERGRGNFPDRFSARQFPNYSSELNVNALLLGDSALYLCASSLLGGALGAEAFFGQGTRLTVV.

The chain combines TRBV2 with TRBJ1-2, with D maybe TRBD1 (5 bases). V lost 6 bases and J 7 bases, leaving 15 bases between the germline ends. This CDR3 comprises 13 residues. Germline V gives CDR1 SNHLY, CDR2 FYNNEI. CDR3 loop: CASSEIQGSGYTF. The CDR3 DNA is TGTGCCAGCAGCGAAATCCAGGGAAGTGGCTACACCTTC.

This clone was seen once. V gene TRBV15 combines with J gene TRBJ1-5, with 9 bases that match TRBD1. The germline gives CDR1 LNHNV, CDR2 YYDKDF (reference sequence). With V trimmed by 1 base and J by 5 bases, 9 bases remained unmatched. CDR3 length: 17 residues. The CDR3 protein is CATSRGLRDREDQPQHF. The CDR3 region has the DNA TGTGCCACCAGCAGAGGCCTCCGGGACAGGGAGGATCAGCCCCAGCATTTT.

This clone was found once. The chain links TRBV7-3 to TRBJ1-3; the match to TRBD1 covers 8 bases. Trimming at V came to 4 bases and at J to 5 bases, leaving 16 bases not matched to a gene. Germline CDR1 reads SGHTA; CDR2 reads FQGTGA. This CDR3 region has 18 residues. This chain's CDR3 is CASSSRCIGQGQRNTIYF. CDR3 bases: TGTGCCAGCAGCTCCCGCTGCATCGGACAGGGCCAAAGAAACACCATATATTTT.

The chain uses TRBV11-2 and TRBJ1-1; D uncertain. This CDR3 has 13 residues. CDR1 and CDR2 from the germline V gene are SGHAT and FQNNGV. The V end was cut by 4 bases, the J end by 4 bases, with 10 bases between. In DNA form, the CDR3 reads TGTGCCAGCAGCTACGGGTATGTCACTGAAGCTTTCTTT. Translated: CASSYGYVTEAFF.

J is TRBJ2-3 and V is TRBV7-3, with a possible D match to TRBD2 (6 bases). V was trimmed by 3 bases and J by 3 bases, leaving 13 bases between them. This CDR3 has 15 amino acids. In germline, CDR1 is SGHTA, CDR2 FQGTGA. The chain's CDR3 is CASSFWGVDTDTQYF. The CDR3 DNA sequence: TGTGCCAGCAGCTTTTGGGGGGTTGATACAGATACGCAGTATTTT.

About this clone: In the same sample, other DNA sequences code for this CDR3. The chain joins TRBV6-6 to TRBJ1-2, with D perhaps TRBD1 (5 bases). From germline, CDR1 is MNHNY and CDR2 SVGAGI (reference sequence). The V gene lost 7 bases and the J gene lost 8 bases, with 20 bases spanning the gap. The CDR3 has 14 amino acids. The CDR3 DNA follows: TGTGCCAGCAAACGCGGACATCCATTCGGAGGCTACACCTTC. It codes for CASKRGHPFGGYTF.